This T cell receptor (beta chain) derives from a study of cytomegalovirus exposure and HLA in healthy donors. There are 15 residues in the CDR3. The V and J ends lost 3 bases and 5 bases respectively, with 14 bases between them. In germline, CDR1 is SGHVS, CDR2 FNYEAQ. About this clone itself: Its specificity is not known.

Researchers ran the PCR with 60 Vbeta and 13 Jbeta primers. Data came from immunoSEQ multiplex PCR; TCRdb stores just in-frame clones and leaves some out. Of about 130,000 clones in the sample, roughly 79% were seen once. Notes on the study in general: When analyzed later, the rates of TCR association showed variation by HLA locus, with DRB1 the most and HLA-C the fewest. A few chains tied to CMV proved CMV antigen-specific in vitro. Reported performance of the classifier showed diagnosis of cytomegalovirus status with high specificity and sensitivity.

The clonotype originates from a woman aged 40 to 55 in good health and CMV-seronegative. The sample was PBMCs. V gene TRBV7-6 combines with J gene TRBJ2-1, with D tentatively TRBD2 (6 bases). The CDR3: CASSFGGLLHNEQFF. Written as DNA, the CDR3 is TGTGCCAGCAGCTTTGGGGGGTTGCTTCACAATGAGCAGTTCTTC.